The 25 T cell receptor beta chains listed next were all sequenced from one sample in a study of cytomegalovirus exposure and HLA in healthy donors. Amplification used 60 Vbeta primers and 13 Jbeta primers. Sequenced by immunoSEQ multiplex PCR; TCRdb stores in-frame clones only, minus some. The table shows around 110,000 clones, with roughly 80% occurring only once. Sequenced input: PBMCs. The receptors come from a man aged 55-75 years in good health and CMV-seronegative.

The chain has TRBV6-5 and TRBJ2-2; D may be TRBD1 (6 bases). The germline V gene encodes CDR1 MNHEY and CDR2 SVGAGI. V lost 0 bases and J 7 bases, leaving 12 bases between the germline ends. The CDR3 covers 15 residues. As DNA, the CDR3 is TGTGCCAGCAGTTACTCGAACAGGGCGAGCGGGGAGCTGTTTTTT. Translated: CASSYSNRASGELFF.

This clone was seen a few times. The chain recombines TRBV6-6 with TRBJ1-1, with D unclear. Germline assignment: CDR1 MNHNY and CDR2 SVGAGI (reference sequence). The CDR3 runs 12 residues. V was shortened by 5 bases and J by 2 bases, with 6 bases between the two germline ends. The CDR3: CASSTRNTEAFF. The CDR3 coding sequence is TGTGCCAGCAGTACGAGAAACACTGAAGCTTTCTTT.

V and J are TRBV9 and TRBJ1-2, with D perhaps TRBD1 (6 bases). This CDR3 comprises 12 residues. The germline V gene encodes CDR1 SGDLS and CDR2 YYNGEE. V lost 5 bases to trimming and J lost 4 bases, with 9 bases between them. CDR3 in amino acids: CASRQGSYGYTF. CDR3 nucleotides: TGTGCCAGCAGACAGGGTAGCTATGGCTACACCTTC.

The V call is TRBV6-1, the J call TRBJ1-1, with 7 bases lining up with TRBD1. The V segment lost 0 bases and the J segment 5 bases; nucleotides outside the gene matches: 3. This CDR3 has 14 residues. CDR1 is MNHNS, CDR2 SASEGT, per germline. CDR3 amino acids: CASSEAQGETEAFF. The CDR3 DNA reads TGTGCCAGCAGTGAAGCCCAGGGGGAGACTGAAGCTTTCTTT.

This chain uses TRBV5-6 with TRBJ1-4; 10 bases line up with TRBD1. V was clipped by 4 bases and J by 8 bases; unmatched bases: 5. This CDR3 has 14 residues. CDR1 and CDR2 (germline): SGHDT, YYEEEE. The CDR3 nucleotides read TGTGCCAGCAGCACCCCGGGACAGGGGGAAAAACTGTTTTTT. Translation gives CASSTPGQGEKLFF.

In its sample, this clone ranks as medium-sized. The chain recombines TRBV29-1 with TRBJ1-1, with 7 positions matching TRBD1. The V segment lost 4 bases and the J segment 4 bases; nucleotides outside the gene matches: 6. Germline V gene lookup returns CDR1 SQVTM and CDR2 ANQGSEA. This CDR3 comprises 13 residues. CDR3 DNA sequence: TGCAGCGTTGCAGGGGGGAAGAGCACTGAAGCTTTCTTT. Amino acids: CSVAGGKSTEAFF.

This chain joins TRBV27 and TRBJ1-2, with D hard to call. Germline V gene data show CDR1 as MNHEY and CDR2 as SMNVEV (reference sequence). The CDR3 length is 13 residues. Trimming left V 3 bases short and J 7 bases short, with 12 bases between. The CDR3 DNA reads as TGTGCCAGCAGTTTTGGGCGGGGATTTGGCTACACCTTC. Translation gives CASSFGRGFGYTF.

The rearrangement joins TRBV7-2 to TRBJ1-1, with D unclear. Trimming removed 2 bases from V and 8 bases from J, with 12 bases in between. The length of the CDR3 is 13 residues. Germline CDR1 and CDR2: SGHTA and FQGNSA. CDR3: CASSLLPPGEAFF. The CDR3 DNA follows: TGTGCCAGCAGCTTACTTCCCCCCGGGGAAGCTTTCTTT.

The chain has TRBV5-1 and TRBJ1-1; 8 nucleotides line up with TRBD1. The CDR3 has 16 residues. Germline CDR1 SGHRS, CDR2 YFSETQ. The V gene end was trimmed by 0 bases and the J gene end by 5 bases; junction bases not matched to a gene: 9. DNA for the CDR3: TGCGCCAGCAGCTTGGCGGCAGGGGGCATTTATACTGAAGCTTTCTTT. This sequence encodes CASSLAAGGIYTEAFF.

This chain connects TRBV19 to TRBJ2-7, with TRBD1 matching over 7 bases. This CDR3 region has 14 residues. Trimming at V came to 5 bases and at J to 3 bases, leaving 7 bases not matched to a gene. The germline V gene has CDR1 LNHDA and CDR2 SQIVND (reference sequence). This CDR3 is CASSSGPGGYEQYF. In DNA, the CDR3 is TGTGCCAGTAGTTCCGGCCCAGGGGGCTACGAGCAGTACTTC.

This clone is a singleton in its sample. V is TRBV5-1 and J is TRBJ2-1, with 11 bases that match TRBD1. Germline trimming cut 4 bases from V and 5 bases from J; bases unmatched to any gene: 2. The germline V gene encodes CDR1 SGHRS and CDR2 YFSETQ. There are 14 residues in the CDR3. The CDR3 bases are TGCGCCAGCAGCCGGGACAGGGGGGACAATGAGCAGTTCTTC. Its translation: CASSRDRGDNEQFF.

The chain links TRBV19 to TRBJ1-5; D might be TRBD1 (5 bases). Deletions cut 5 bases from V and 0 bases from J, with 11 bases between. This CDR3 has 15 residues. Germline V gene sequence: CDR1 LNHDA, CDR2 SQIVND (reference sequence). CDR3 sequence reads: CASSVQVNSNQPQHF. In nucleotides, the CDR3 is TGTGCCAGTAGTGTACAGGTTAATAGCAATCAGCCCCAGCATTTT.

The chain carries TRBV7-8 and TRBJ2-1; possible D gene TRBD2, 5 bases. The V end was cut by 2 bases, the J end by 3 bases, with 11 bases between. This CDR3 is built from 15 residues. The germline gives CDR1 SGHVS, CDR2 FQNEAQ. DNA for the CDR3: TGTGCCAGCAGCTTAACCGGGGAACACTACAATGAGCAGTTCTTC. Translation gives CASSLTGEHYNEQFF.

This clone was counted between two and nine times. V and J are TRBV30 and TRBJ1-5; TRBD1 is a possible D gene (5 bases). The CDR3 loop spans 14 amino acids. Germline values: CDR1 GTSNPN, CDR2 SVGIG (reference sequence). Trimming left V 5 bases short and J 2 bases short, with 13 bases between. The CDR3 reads CAWDGGGGNQPQHF. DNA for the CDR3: TGTGCCTGGGACGGCGGGGGGGGCAATCAGCCCCAGCATTTT.

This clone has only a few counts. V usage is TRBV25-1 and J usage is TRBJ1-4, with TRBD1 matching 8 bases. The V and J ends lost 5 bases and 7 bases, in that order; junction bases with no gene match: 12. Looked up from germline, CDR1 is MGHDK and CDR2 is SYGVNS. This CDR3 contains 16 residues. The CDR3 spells CASSSFMGTGIEKLFF. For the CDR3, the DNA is TGTGCCAGCAGTTCCTTCATGGGGACAGGTATTGAAAAACTGTTTTTT. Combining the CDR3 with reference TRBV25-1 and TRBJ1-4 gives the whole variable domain EADIYQTPRYLVIGTGKKITLECSQTMGHDKMYWYQQDPGMELHLIHYSYGVNSTEKGDLSSESTVSRIRTEHFPLTLESARPSHTSQYLCASSSFMGTGIEKLFFGSGTQLSVL.

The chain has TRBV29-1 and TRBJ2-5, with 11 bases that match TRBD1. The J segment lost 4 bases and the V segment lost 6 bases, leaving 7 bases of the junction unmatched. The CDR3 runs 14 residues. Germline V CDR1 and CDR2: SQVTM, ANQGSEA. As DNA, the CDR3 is TGCAGCGTCGGACAGGGGGCTGGTAGAGAGACCCAGTACTTC. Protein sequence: CSVGQGAGRETQYF.

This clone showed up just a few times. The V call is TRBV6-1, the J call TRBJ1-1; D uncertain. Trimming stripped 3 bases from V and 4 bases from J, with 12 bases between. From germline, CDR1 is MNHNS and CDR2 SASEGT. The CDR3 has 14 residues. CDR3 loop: CASSDQVLGTEAFF. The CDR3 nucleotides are TGTGCCAGCAGTGACCAGGTCCTGGGCACTGAAGCTTTCTTT.

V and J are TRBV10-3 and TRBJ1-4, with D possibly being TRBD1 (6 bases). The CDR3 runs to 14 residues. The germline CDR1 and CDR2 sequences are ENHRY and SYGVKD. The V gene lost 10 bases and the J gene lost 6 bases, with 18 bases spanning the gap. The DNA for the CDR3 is TGTGCCAGCCAGAGGGACACAATGGATGAAAAACTGTTTTTT. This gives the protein CASQRDTMDEKLFF.

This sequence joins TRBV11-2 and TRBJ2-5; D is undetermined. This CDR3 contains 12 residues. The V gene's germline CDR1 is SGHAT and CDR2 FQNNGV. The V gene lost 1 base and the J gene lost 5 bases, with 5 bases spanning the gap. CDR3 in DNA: TGTGCCAGCAGCTTAGTTCGGGAGACCCAGTACTTC. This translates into CASSLVRETQYF.

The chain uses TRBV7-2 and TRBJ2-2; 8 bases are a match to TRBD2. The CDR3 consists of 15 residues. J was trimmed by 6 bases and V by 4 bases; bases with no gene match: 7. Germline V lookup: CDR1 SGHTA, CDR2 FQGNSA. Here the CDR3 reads CASSSLPGGPGELFF. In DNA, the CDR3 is TGTGCCAGCAGCTCCCTCCCGGGGGGGCCCGGGGAGCTGTTTTTT.

CDR3 nucleotide sequence: TGTGCCAGCAGCCAGGAAGGAGGGATCAATGAAAAACTGTTTTTT. The encoded protein is CASSQEGGINEKLFF. This rearrangement joins TRBV7-9 to TRBJ1-4, with no clear D. Germline values: CDR1 SEHNR, CDR2 FQNEAQ (reference sequence). V shed 5 bases and J shed 5 bases, with 15 bases lying between them. The CDR3 runs 15 residues.

CDR3 residues: CASAGIKDEKLFF. CDR3 coding DNA: TGTGCCAGCGCAGGAATCAAGGATGAAAAACTGTTTTTT. V and J are TRBV2 and TRBJ1-4; D remains unclear. Germline V CDR1 and CDR2: SNHLY, FYNNEI. The CDR3 runs 13 residues. Deletions cut 8 bases from V and 6 bases from J, with 13 bases between. Drawing the rest from reference TRBV2 and TRBJ1-4, the complete variable domain is EPEVTQTPSHQVTQMGQEVILRCVPISNHLYFYWYRQILGQKVEFLVSFYNNEISEKSEIFDDQFSVERPDGSNFTLKIRSTKLEDSAMYFCASAGIKDEKLFFGSGTQLSVL.

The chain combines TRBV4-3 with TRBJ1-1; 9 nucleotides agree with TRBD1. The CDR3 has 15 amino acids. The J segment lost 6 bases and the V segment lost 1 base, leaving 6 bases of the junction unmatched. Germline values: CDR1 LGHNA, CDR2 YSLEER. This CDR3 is CASSQATDRGAEAFF. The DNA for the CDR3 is TGCGCCAGCAGCCAAGCTACGGACAGGGGCGCTGAAGCTTTCTTT.

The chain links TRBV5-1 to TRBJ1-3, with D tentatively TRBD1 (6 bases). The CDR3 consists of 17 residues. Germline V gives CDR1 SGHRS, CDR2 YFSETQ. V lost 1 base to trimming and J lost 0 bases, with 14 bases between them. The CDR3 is CASSLLSDRTSGNTIYF. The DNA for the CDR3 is TGCGCCAGCAGCTTGTTGTCGGACAGAACCTCTGGAAACACCATATATTTT.

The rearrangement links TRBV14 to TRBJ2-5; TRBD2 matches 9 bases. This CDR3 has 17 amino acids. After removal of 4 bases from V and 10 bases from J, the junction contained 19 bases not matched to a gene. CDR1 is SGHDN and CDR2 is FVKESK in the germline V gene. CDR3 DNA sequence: TGTGCCAGCAGCCGCGCCGGGACAAGTTTGCGCGGGGGGGACCAGTACTTC. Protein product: CASSRAGTSLRGGDQYF.